Listed here are 21 T cell receptor beta chains from one sample, sequenced in a study of blood T cell repertoires in COVID-19. Only in-frame clones appear in the TCRdb table, and some are missing; sequencing was by immunoSEQ multiplex PCR. The data contain approximately 230,000 clones, about nine tenths of them singletons. The sample was peripheral blood. These receptors were taken from a man in his thirties or forties who had recovered from COVID-19.

V gene TRBV24-1 combines with J gene TRBJ2-4, with a tentative D call TRBD2 (7 bases). Per germline, CDR1 KGHDR and CDR2 SFDVKD. The CDR3 spans 15 residues. V gave up 12 bases and J gave up 1 base, with 18 bases separating them. CDR3 DNA sequence: TGTGCCCCATTGACGGGGGGCGCGGCCAAAAACATTCAGTACTTC. It specifies CAPLTGGAAKNIQYF.

This clone was observed once. V usage is TRBV19 and J usage is TRBJ2-7; D gene unclear. This CDR3 spans 13 amino acids. Trimming stripped 3 bases from V and 3 bases from J, with 9 bases between. Germline V gene sequence: CDR1 LNHDA, CDR2 SQIVND (reference sequence). Here the CDR3 DNA reads TGTGCCAGTAGTATCTACGATCGCTACGAGCAGTACTTC. This codes for CASSIYDRYEQYF.

Here the CDR3 DNA reads TGTGCCTGGACTAGAGTCGGGGGGAATGAGCAGTTCTTC. This encodes CAWTRVGGNEQFF. The J gene is TRBJ2-1, the V gene TRBV30; 7 positions agree with TRBD2. Unmatched junction bases numbered 7, after V lost 4 bases and J lost 7 bases. Germline lookup yields CDR1 GTSNPN and CDR2 SVGIG (reference sequence). CDR3 size: 13 residues.

The V call is TRBV2, the J call TRBJ1-2, with a weak D call TRBD1 (5 bases). Trimming left V 5 bases short and J 0 bases short, with 19 bases between. Germline loops: CDR1 SNHLY, CDR2 FYNNEI. The CDR3 totals 17 residues. The CDR3 sequence is CASSHELSGISNYGYTF. The CDR3 DNA is TGTGCCAGCAGTCATGAGCTTTCAGGGATTTCTAACTATGGCTACACCTTC.

The chain couples TRBV3-1 (or the pseudogene TRBV3-2) to TRBJ2-5; D might be TRBD2 (5 bases). The germline CDR1 and CDR2 sequences are LGHDT and YNNKEL (reference sequence). This CDR3 is built from 14 residues. Trimming took 8 bases from V and 1 from J, leaving 14 bases between them. CDR3 sequence reads: CASARGWAQETQYF. CDR3 nucleotide sequence: TGTGCCAGCGCACGGGGTTGGGCCCAAGAGACCCAGTACTTC.

This chain joins TRBV27 and TRBJ1-2; D unclear. The V end lost 5 bases, the J end lost 0 bases, and 13 bases lay between the germline ends. The germline gives CDR1 MNHEY, CDR2 SMNVEV (reference sequence). This CDR3 contains 15 residues. This CDR3 reads CASSPYSEANYGYTF. For the CDR3, the DNA is TGTGCCAGCAGTCCGTATAGTGAAGCTAACTATGGCTACACCTTC.

This clone occurred once. This rearrangement joins TRBV3-1 (or the pseudogene TRBV3-2) to TRBJ1-2; D is undetermined. From germline, CDR1 is LGHDT and CDR2 YNNKEL (reference sequence). The CDR3 runs to 11 residues. Trimming pared 3 bases from V and 9 bases from J, leaving 8 bases between. The CDR3 DNA reads TGTGCCAGCAGCCAGCTCGGGAGCTACACCTTC. Residues: CASSQLGSYTF.

CDR3 DNA: TGCGCCAGCAGCGACGGGACAGTTTATGGCTACACCTTC. This encodes CASSDGTVYGYTF. The chain carries TRBV5-1 and TRBJ1-2; 7 positions match TRBD1. The CDR3 extends over 13 amino acids. Germline loops: CDR1 SGHRS, CDR2 YFSETQ. V shed 4 bases, J shed 5 bases, and the junction held 5 bases outside the gene matches.

This clone was detected only a few times. The chain links TRBV4-1 to TRBJ2-3; the D gene is possibly TRBD2 (6 bases). Germline loops: CDR1 MGHRA, CDR2 YSYEKL. V lost 4 bases, J lost 3 bases, and 11 bases lay in between. The length of the CDR3 is 14 residues. The CDR3 loop reads CASSPLAMTDTQYF. CDR3 nucleotide sequence: TGCGCCAGCAGCCCTCTAGCGATGACAGATACGCAGTATTTT.

The chain couples TRBV19 to TRBJ2-5; D possibly corresponds to TRBD2 (6 bases). The V and J ends lost 7 bases and 3 bases respectively, with 12 bases between them. CDR1 and CDR2 from the germline V gene are LNHDA and SQIVND (reference sequence). This CDR3 contains 13 residues. CDR3 sequence (DNA): TGTGCCAGTACCAAAGCGGGTAAAGAGACCCAGTACTTC. Translation: CASTKAGKETQYF.

The V and J genes are TRBV29-1 and TRBJ2-7; D is possibly TRBD1 (6 bases). V lost 7 bases and J 3 bases, leaving 19 bases between the germline ends. This CDR3 has 14 amino acids. Germline V gene lookup returns CDR1 SQVTM and CDR2 ANQGSEA. The CDR3 here is CSAQKGQDSYEQYF. The CDR3 DNA reads as TGCAGCGCCCAAAAAGGCCAGGACAGCTACGAGCAGTACTTC.

For the CDR3, the DNA is TGTGCCAGCAGTTCACAGGGGATGGGTCAGCCCCAGCATTTT. Its protein is CASSSQGMGQPQHF. This rearrangement joins TRBV6-5 to TRBJ1-5, with TRBD1 identical over 7 bases. V gave up 4 bases and J gave up 6 bases; unmatched junction bases: 6. The CDR3 runs to 14 residues. Germline assignment: CDR1 MNHEY and CDR2 SVGAGI.

V is TRBV7-8 and J is TRBJ2-5, with 8 bases lining up with TRBD2. V trimming: 1 base; J trimming: 7 bases; junction bases outside the gene matches: 8. Germline loops: CDR1 SGHVS, CDR2 FQNEAQ. There are 15 residues in the CDR3. The DNA for the CDR3 is TGTGCCAGCAGCTTAGGGACTAGCTATTCGGGGACCCAGTACTTC. This encodes CASSLGTSYSGTQYF.

The V call is TRBV5-4, the J call TRBJ1-4; the match to TRBD1 covers 7 bases. V trimming: 4 bases; J trimming: 5 bases; junction bases outside the gene matches: 8. Germline CDR1 reads SGHNT; CDR2 reads YYREEE (reference sequence). This CDR3 is 15 amino acids long. CDR3 bases: TGTGCCAGCAGCCCAGGGGGTAGGGGGAATGAAAAACTGTTTTTT. Translation gives CASSPGGRGNEKLFF. The entire variable domain, with the rest obtained from reference TRBV5-4 and TRBJ1-4, is as follows: ETGVTQSPTHLIKTRGQQVTLRCSSQSGHNTVSWYQQALGQGPQFIFQYYREEENGRGNFPPRFSGLQFPNYSSELNVNALELDDSALYLCASSPGGRGNEKLFFGSGTQLSVL.

This chain joins TRBV5-4 and TRBJ1-2; D is undetermined. The CDR3 covers 14 residues. V lost 0 bases and J 6 bases, leaving 12 bases between the germline ends. CDR1 is SGHNT, CDR2 YYREEE, per germline (reference sequence). The CDR3 region has the DNA TGTGCCAGCAGCTTGGCGGCGGTGCCCGATGGCTACACCTTC. Its protein product is CASSLAAVPDGYTF.

The V gene is TRBV5-1, the J gene TRBJ1-1; 9 bases fit TRBD1. J was trimmed by 6 bases and V by 0 bases; bases with no gene match: 9. CDR1 and CDR2 from the germline V gene are SGHRS and YFSETQ. The CDR3 length is 16 residues. CDR3 in DNA: TGCGCCAGCAGCTTGGAATTGGGACAGGGTGGGGCTGAAGCTTTCTTT. Translated, it gives CASSLELGQGGAEAFF. Full variable domain (rest looked up from reference TRBV5-1 and TRBJ1-1): KAGVTQTPRYLIKTRGQQVTLSCSPISGHRSVSWYQQTPGQGLQFLFEYFSETQRNKGNFPGRFSGRQFSNSRSEMNVSTLELGDSALYLCASSLELGQGGAEAFFGQGTRLTVV.

The CDR3 nucleotides are TGTGCCAGCAGGTGGACAGGGTATGGGCTCGGTCAGCCCCAGCATTTT. Translating it yields CASRWTGYGLGQPQHF. The J gene is TRBJ1-5, the V gene TRBV2; TRBD1 matches 8 bases. V lost 6 bases, J lost 6 bases, and 13 bases stayed unmatched. The germline CDR1 and CDR2 sequences are SNHLY and FYNNEI. This CDR3 contains 16 residues.

The chain uses TRBV27 and TRBJ1-2; D is unclear. Germline CDR1 and CDR2: MNHEY and SMNVEV (reference sequence). The ends were cut back, 3 bases at V and 2 bases at J, with 7 bases in the middle. CDR3 size: 13 residues. The CDR3, as DNA: TGTGCCAGCAGTTTTCACACAAACTATGGCTACACCTTC. Its protein product is CASSFHTNYGYTF.

The V call is TRBV7-9, the J call TRBJ2-1; perhaps TRBD2 as D (5 bases). V gave up 2 bases and J gave up 2 bases, with 10 bases separating them. The germline CDR1 and CDR2 sequences are SEHNR and FQNEAQ (reference sequence). The CDR3 runs to 15 residues. The CDR3 bases are TGTGCCAGCAGCTTAAGCGGCCGGGCCTACAATGAGCAGTTCTTC. Amino acids: CASSLSGRAYNEQFF.

This rearrangement joins TRBV5-1 to TRBJ2-2, with 10 positions matching TRBD1. CDR3 size: 15 residues. After removal of 4 bases from V and 7 bases from J, the junction contained 7 bases not matched to a gene. Germline CDR1 reads SGHRS; CDR2 reads YFSETQ. CDR3 amino acids: CASSRQGAGIGELFF. DNA for the CDR3: TGCGCCAGCAGCCGACAGGGGGCTGGGATCGGGGAGCTGTTTTTT.

This rearrangement joins TRBV27 to TRBJ1-5; weak D call: TRBD1 (6 bases). V gave up 6 bases and J gave up 1 base, with 16 bases separating them. Germline CDR1 and CDR2: MNHEY and SMNVEV (reference sequence). This CDR3 region has 16 residues. CDR3 in amino acids: CASRFIGRGSNQPQHF. CDR3 coding DNA: TGTGCCAGCAGGTTTATCGGCAGGGGCAGCAATCAGCCCCAGCATTTT.